The rows below give T cell receptor beta chains drawn from one sample of a study of cytomegalovirus exposure and HLA in healthy donors. Measured with immunoSEQ multiplex PCR; TCRdb has only the in-frame clones, and not every one. The repertoire holds about 99,000 clones, roughly 78% seen once, with 1.5% to 2% in the top ten. What was sequenced was PBMCs. The receptors stem from a woman in her thirties or forties in good health and CMV-seronegative. CDR3s include the opening cysteine and the closing phenylalanine or tryptophan. The D gene is left open where the match is weak. A clone size is listed for some rows: how often the clone was seen (once, few, many), or a class if it is expanded.

CDR3 DNA: TGTGCCAGCAGCGTAGGTGGGGCCAGCTCCTACAATGAGCAGTTCTTC; CDR3 protein: CASSVGGASSYNEQFF; clone size: .; J gene: TRBJ2-1; V gene: TRBV9; CDR3 length: 16; D gene: .
CDR3 DNA: TGTGCCAGCAGTCGTACCGGGACTAGCGGATACGAGCAGTACTTC; CDR3 protein: CASSRTGTSGYEQYF; clone size: .; J gene: TRBJ2-7; V gene: TRBV27; CDR3 length: 15; D gene: TRBD2
CDR3 DNA: TGTGCCAGCAGCGGCAGGGCATGGCAGCCCCAGCATTTT; CDR3 protein: CASSGRAWQPQHF; clone size: .; J gene: TRBJ1-5; V gene: TRBV5-8; CDR3 length: 13; D gene: .
CDR3 DNA: TGTGCCAGCAGTGCCTATGGACAAGGTGGCGATGAGCAGTTCTTC; CDR3 protein: CASSAYGQGGDEQFF; clone size: once; J gene: TRBJ2-1; V gene: TRBV28; CDR3 length: 15; D gene: .
CDR3 DNA: TGTGCCAGCAGCGCTAGAGACAGGGCGTATGGCTACACCTTC; CDR3 protein: CASSARDRAYGYTF; clone size: .; J gene: TRBJ1-2; V gene: TRBV7-9; CDR3 length: 14; D gene: TRBD1
CDR3 DNA: TGTGCCAGTAGTAAGAACAGCGGGAGCTACCTTTTGGAGCAGTTCTTC; CDR3 protein: CASSKNSGSYLLEQFF; clone size: .; J gene: TRBJ2-1; V gene: TRBV19; CDR3 length: 16; D gene: TRBD2
CDR3 DNA: TGTGCCAGCTCACCAACCGGGACAGGGGTAATGGATCAGCCCCAGCATTTT; CDR3 protein: CASSPTGTGVMDQPQHF; clone size: once; J gene: TRBJ1-5; V gene: TRBV18; CDR3 length: 17; D gene: TRBD1
CDR3 DNA: TGTGCCAGCAGCCCCAATGTGTACGAGCAGTACTTC; CDR3 protein: CASSPNVYEQYF; clone size: .; J gene: TRBJ2-7; V gene: TRBV7-9; CDR3 length: 12; D gene: .
CDR3 DNA: TGTGCCAGCAGTTACTCGAAGGGGGCAAATCAGCCCCAGCATTTT; CDR3 protein: CASSYSKGANQPQHF; clone size: few; J gene: TRBJ1-5; V gene: TRBV6-5; CDR3 length: 15; D gene: TRBD1
CDR3 DNA: TGTGCCATCAGTGCCGATACCGAACTCTACAATGAGCAGTTCTTC; CDR3 protein: CAISADTELYNEQFF; clone size: .; J gene: TRBJ2-1; V gene: TRBV10-3; CDR3 length: 15; D gene: .
CDR3 DNA: TGTGCCAGCACGGCAGGGGGAGACTATGGCTACACCTTC; CDR3 protein: CASTAGGDYGYTF; clone size: .; J gene: TRBJ1-2; V gene: TRBV9; CDR3 length: 13; D gene: TRBD1
CDR3 DNA: TGTGCCAGCAGTGCCCGGGCGGGGGGCGCGTATGGCTACACCTTC; CDR3 protein: CASSARAGGAYGYTF; clone size: few; J gene: TRBJ1-2; V gene: TRBV6-4; CDR3 length: 15; D gene: .
CDR3 DNA: TGTGCCAGCAGTGAAACAGACTATGGCTACACCTTC; CDR3 protein: CASSETDYGYTF; clone size: .; J gene: TRBJ1-2; V gene: TRBV6-1; CDR3 length: 12; D gene: .
CDR3 DNA: TGCGCCAGCAGCCAAGATAAAGCGGGAGAATACAATGAGCAGTTCTTC; CDR3 protein: CASSQDKAGEYNEQFF; clone size: .; J gene: TRBJ2-1; V gene: TRBV4-3; CDR3 length: 16; D gene: TRBD2
CDR3 DNA: TGTGCCACCAGCAGAGAGTACAGGGTGGGGAACACTGAAGCTTTCTTT; CDR3 protein: CATSREYRVGNTEAFF; clone size: .; J gene: TRBJ1-1; V gene: TRBV15; CDR3 length: 16; D gene: .
CDR3 DNA: TGTGCCAGTAGTATGTCTGGGGACACTGTCTACGAGCAGTACTTC; CDR3 protein: CASSMSGDTVYEQYF; clone size: .; J gene: TRBJ2-7; V gene: TRBV19; CDR3 length: 15; D gene: .
CDR3 DNA: TGTGCCAGCCGCCACATGGAGGGAGGGCCCCATGAGCAGTTCTTC; CDR3 protein: CASRHMEGGPHEQFF; clone size: few; J gene: TRBJ2-1; V gene: TRBV18; CDR3 length: 15; D gene: TRBD2
CDR3 DNA: TGCGCCAGCAGCAGCCTCCTAGCGGGAGGAGGAAATGAGCAGTTCTTC; CDR3 protein: CASSSLLAGGGNEQFF; clone size: few; J gene: TRBJ2-1; V gene: TRBV5-1; CDR3 length: 16; D gene: TRBD2
CDR3 DNA: TGCGCCAGCAGCCAAGGCCCGGGGGAGACCCAGTACTTC; CDR3 protein: CASSQGPGETQYF; clone size: .; J gene: TRBJ2-5; V gene: TRBV4-1; CDR3 length: 13; D gene: .
CDR3 DNA: TGTGCCAGCAGCCGAGTGGGGACAGGGCCATTCCAGCCCCAGCATTTT; CDR3 protein: CASSRVGTGPFQPQHF; clone size: .; J gene: TRBJ1-5; V gene: TRBV7-2; CDR3 length: 16; D gene: TRBD1
CDR3 DNA: TGTGCCAGTAGTATCACCTCAGGGGGTAACACTGAAGCTTTCTTT; CDR3 protein: CASSITSGGNTEAFF; clone size: .; J gene: TRBJ1-1; V gene: TRBV19; CDR3 length: 15; D gene: TRBD1
CDR3 DNA: TGTGCCAGCAGCTCAACTAGCGGGAGTATTTCTTCTGCGTTCTTC; CDR3 protein: CASSSTSGSISSAFF; clone size: .; J gene: TRBJ2-1; V gene: TRBV13; CDR3 length: 15; D gene: TRBD2
CDR3 DNA: TGTGCCAGCAGTTTAGCCAGCAGGGCTATCTATGGCTACACCTTC; CDR3 protein: CASSLASRAIYGYTF; clone size: .; J gene: TRBJ1-2; V gene: TRBV27; CDR3 length: 15; D gene: .
CDR3 DNA: TGTGCCAGCAGCCAAGGACTAGCGGGAGTCTACGAGCAGTACTTC; CDR3 protein: CASSQGLAGVYEQYF; clone size: .; J gene: TRBJ2-7; V gene: TRBV4-2; CDR3 length: 15; D gene: TRBD2
CDR3 DNA: TGTGCCAGCTCCTTGAGCGAGGGCAATCAGCCCCAGCATTTT; CDR3 protein: CASSLSEGNQPQHF; clone size: .; J gene: TRBJ1-5; V gene: TRBV18; CDR3 length: 14; D gene: .
CDR3 DNA: TGTGCCAGCAGCTTAGGGATGGGACTAGCGGAATCGTACGAGCAGTACTTC; CDR3 protein: CASSLGMGLAESYEQYF; clone size: .; J gene: TRBJ2-7; V gene: TRBV11-2; CDR3 length: 17; D gene: TRBD2
CDR3 DNA: TGTGCCAGCAGCTTCGCGGGGGTTAGGGATGAGCAGTTCTTC; CDR3 protein: CASSFAGVRDEQFF; clone size: .; J gene: TRBJ2-1; V gene: TRBV21-1; CDR3 length: 14; D gene: .
CDR3 DNA: TGTGCCAGCAGCGGCCCCGGGTTTTCCGACACCGGGGAGCTGTTTTTT; CDR3 protein: CASSGPGFSDTGELFF; clone size: once; J gene: TRBJ2-2; V gene: TRBV5-6; CDR3 length: 16; D gene: .
CDR3 DNA: TGTGCCAGCAGTCCCGGACTGTTAATGAACACTGAAGCTTTCTTT; CDR3 protein: CASSPGLLMNTEAFF; clone size: .; J gene: TRBJ1-1; V gene: TRBV27; CDR3 length: 15; D gene: .
CDR3 DNA: TGTGCCAGCAGCTCACAAAGAAGTAACGAAAAACTGTTTTTT; CDR3 protein: CASSSQRSNEKLFF; clone size: .; J gene: TRBJ1-4; V gene: TRBV7-2; CDR3 length: 14; D gene: .
CDR3 DNA: TGTGCCAGCAGTTACTCTGCAGACAGGGACACTGAAGCTTTCTTT; CDR3 protein: CASSYSADRDTEAFF; clone size: .; J gene: TRBJ1-1; V gene: TRBV6-6; CDR3 length: 15; D gene: TRBD1
CDR3 DNA: TGTTCCAGCAGCTTAGTCGTCCATGAGCAGTTCTTC; CDR3 protein: CSSSLVVHEQFF; clone size: .; J gene: TRBJ2-1; V gene: TRBV7-9; CDR3 length: 12; D gene: .
CDR3 DNA: TGTGCCAGCAGTTGGTTAGCGGGAGTATCCTACAATGAGCAGTTCTTC; CDR3 protein: CASSWLAGVSYNEQFF; clone size: .; J gene: TRBJ2-1; V gene: TRBV6-5; CDR3 length: 16; D gene: TRBD2
CDR3 DNA: TGCAGCGGTGCCATTGATAGGACTAGCGGGGACCCCCAAGAGACCCAGTACTTC; CDR3 protein: CSGAIDRTSGDPQETQYF; clone size: .; J gene: TRBJ2-5; V gene: TRBV29-1; CDR3 length: 18; D gene: TRBD2
CDR3 DNA: TGTGCCAGCAGCCGACGACTAGTTGTACCAGATACGCAGTATTTT; CDR3 protein: CASSRRLVVPDTQYF; clone size: few; J gene: TRBJ2-3; V gene: TRBV5-8; CDR3 length: 15; D gene: .
CDR3 DNA: TGTGCCAGCAGCTTATATAGCGGGAGAAGCGATACGCAGTATTTT; CDR3 protein: CASSLYSGRSDTQYF; clone size: .; J gene: TRBJ2-3; V gene: TRBV7-3; CDR3 length: 15; D gene: TRBD2
CDR3 DNA: TGTGCCAGCAGCGCAGGGACTAGCGGGGACAAAAACATTCAGTACTTC; CDR3 protein: CASSAGTSGDKNIQYF; clone size: .; J gene: TRBJ2-4; V gene: TRBV7-2; CDR3 length: 16; D gene: TRBD2